This T cell receptor (beta chain) appears in the sequencing data of a study of OX40 agonist ivuxolimab in advanced cancers. For this clone: Its antigen is currently unknown.

Study-wide findings and caveats: Some nonresponders likewise displayed low normalized T-cell clonal expansion.

Germline V gene data show CDR1 as LGHNA and CDR2 as YSLEER. The CDR3 is made up of 13 amino acids. V lost 0 bases and J lost 3, with 3 bases in between. Researchers took blood at baseline, on cycle 4 day 1, and on cycle 7 day 1. Method: immunoSEQ multiplex PCR; TCRdb's copy keeps in-frame clones and lacks some. The profile shows 150,000 to 170,000 clones, approximately 94% of them singletons. The sample consisted of CD4+ or CD8+ T cells sorted from blood, taken in a trial of the OX40 agonist ivuxolimab. The receptor was derived from an adult with an advanced solid tumor such as melanoma, head and neck, liver or kidney cancer. The rearrangement uses TRBV4-3 and TRBJ2-1; D remains ambiguous. The CDR3 is CASSQDHYNEQFF. DNA for the CDR3: TGCGCCAGCAGCCAAGATCACTACAATGAGCAGTTCTTC.